Listed below are T cell receptor beta chains from one sample, sequenced in a study of cytomegalovirus exposure and HLA in healthy donors. This table comes from immunoSEQ multiplex PCR, and its TCRdb copy is limited to in-frame clones, with some not included. Found here are 130,000 or so clones, approximately 80% of them singletons; the top ten hold under 3%. The specimen sequenced was PBMCs. Receptors were obtained from a woman aged 18-29 years in good health and CMV-seropositive. CDR3s include the opening cysteine and the closing phenylalanine or tryptophan. A D gene is named only where the DNA matches it firmly. The size entry is marked missing in some rows and otherwise reads once, few, many or a size class.

CAPQAGVGYGYTF TGTGCCCCCCAAGCAGGCGTTGGCTATGGCTACACCTTC TRBV25-1 . . TRBJ1-2
CSVWDREYTEAFF TGCAGCGTTTGGGACAGAGAGTACACTGAAGCTTTCTTT TRBV29-1 TRBD1 once TRBJ1-1
CASSFRGQVYNEQFF TGTGCCAGCAGTTTCAGGGGGCAGGTCTACAATGAGCAGTTCTTC TRBV28 TRBD1 . TRBJ2-1
CASSRDQNTEAFF TGTGCCAGCAGCAGGGATCAGAACACTGAAGCTTTCTTT TRBV2 . . TRBJ1-1
CASSQEPGQVVTEAFF TGCGCCAGCAGCCAAGAGCCGGGACAGGTGGTAACTGAAGCTTTCTTT TRBV4-1 TRBD1 . TRBJ1-1
CASSTSRGATSSYNEQFF TGTGCCAGCTCAACGAGTCGCGGGGCCACCAGCTCCTACAATGAGCAGTTCTTC TRBV18 . . TRBJ2-1
CASSLVVPGNTIYF TGTGCCAGCAGTTTAGTAGTCCCTGGAAACACCATATATTTT TRBV28 . . TRBJ1-3
CASSTYGRGQSPLHF TGTGCCAGCAGTACTTACGGGAGGGGCCAATCACCCCTCCACTTT TRBV2 . . TRBJ1-6
CASSETSGGQETQYF TGTGCCAGCAGTGAGACTAGCGGGGGCCAAGAGACCCAGTACTTC TRBV6-4 TRBD2 once TRBJ2-5
CASSPRVSSNQPQHF TGTGCCAGCAGTCCACGGGTTTCGAGCAATCAGCCCCAGCATTTT TRBV27 . . TRBJ1-5
CASSPPDRGEQPQHF TGTGCCAGCTCACCACCGGATAGGGGCGAACAGCCCCAGCATTTT TRBV18 . . TRBJ1-5
CASRTQGMTNEKLFF TGTGCCAGCAGAACACAGGGGATGACTAATGAAAAACTGTTTTTT TRBV2 TRBD1 . TRBJ1-4
CASSNPTGRTDTQYF TGTGCCAGCAGCAACCCGACAGGGCGCACAGATACGCAGTATTTT TRBV7-6 TRBD1 . TRBJ2-3
CASRSGGGQYNEQFF TGCGCCAGCAGATCTGGGGGGGGCCAATACAATGAGCAGTTCTTC TRBV10-2 . once TRBJ2-1
CASSPRRGVSEAFF TGTGCCAGCAGTCCCCGACGGGGAGTGTCTGAAGCTTTCTTT TRBV28 . few TRBJ1-1
CASSQDAGGFDSGYTF TGCGCCAGCAGCCAAGACGCTGGGGGCTTTGATAGTGGCTACACCTTC TRBV4-1 . . TRBJ1-2
CATSSGTGGSDTQYF TGTGCTACAAGCTCCGGGACAGGGGGCTCAGATACGCAGTATTTT TRBV12-5 TRBD1 . TRBJ2-3
CASSASGVQETQYF TGTGCCAGCAGCGCTAGCGGGGTTCAAGAGACCCAGTACTTC TRBV9 TRBD2 . TRBJ2-5
CASSMGGVAYEQYF TGTGCCAGTAGTATGGGAGGGGTTGCCTACGAGCAGTACTTC TRBV19 TRBD2 . TRBJ2-7
CASSVETGASGNTIYF TGCGCCAGCAGTGTCGAGACAGGGGCTTCTGGAAACACCATATATTTT TRBV10-2 TRBD1 . TRBJ1-3
CASSQNRNQPQHF TGCGCCAGCAGCCAGAACAGAAATCAGCCCCAGCATTTT TRBV4-1 . once TRBJ1-5
CASRTSGGWETQYF TGTGCCAGCCGGACTAGCGGGGGTTGGGAGACCCAGTACTTC TRBV6-5 TRBD2 once TRBJ2-5
CASSLDRAYGYTF TGTGCCAGCAGCTTGGACAGGGCCTATGGCTACACCTTC TRBV5-4 . . TRBJ1-2
CASSPTGREKLFF TGTGCCAGCTCACCCACAGGAAGGGAAAAACTGTTTTTT TRBV18 . . TRBJ1-4
CASSAGTGGNTIYF TGTGCCAGCTCGGCCGGGACAGGGGGAAACACCATATATTTT TRBV18 TRBD1 . TRBJ1-3
CSVRDSPNEKLFF TGCAGCGTTAGGGACAGTCCTAATGAAAAACTGTTTTTT TRBV29-1 TRBD1 . TRBJ1-4
CAASPREGNEKLFF TGTGCCGCATCACCCCGGGAGGGAAATGAAAAACTGTTTTTT TRBV10-3 . . TRBJ1-4
CASSLAGGSSTDTQYF TGTGCCAGCAGCTTAGCAGGGGGCAGCAGCACAGATACGCAGTATTTT TRBV11-2 TRBD1 . TRBJ2-3
CASSPTEFYEQYF TGTGCCAGCTCACCGACAGAGTTCTACGAGCAGTACTTC TRBV18 . . TRBJ2-7
CASSARDYNNEQFF TGTGCCAGCAGCGCCCGGGACTACAACAATGAGCAGTTCTTC TRBV9 TRBD2 . TRBJ2-1
CASSVVGTDTQYF TGTGCCAGCAGCGTAGTAGGCACAGATACGCAGTATTTT TRBV9 . once TRBJ2-3
CASSFNSKGVYGYTF TGTGCCAGCAGTTTCAACAGCAAAGGGGTCTATGGCTACACCTTC TRBV7-9 . . TRBJ1-2
CASSQQGNSPLHF TGCGCCAGCAGCCAACAGGGTAATTCACCCCTCCACTTT TRBV4-1 . . TRBJ1-6
CASSLVGQPSGANVLTF TGTGCCAGCAGCTTAGTGGGCCAACCCTCTGGGGCCAACGTCCTGACTTTC TRBV7-6 . . TRBJ2-6
CASSREEGMNTGELFF TGTGCCAGCAGCCGGGAAGAGGGAATGAACACCGGGGAGCTGTTTTTT TRBV5-4 . once TRBJ2-2
CAITSGKSTEAFF TGTGCCATCACCTCAGGGAAGAGCACTGAAGCTTTCTTT TRBV10-3 . . TRBJ1-1
CASGNRVSGNTIYF TGTGCCAGTGGTAACAGGGTCTCTGGAAACACCATATATTTT TRBV13 . once TRBJ1-3
CASSRGQGTSPLHF TGCGCCAGCAGCCGGGGACAGGGAACCTCACCCCTCCACTTT TRBV4-1 TRBD1 . TRBJ1-6
CASSPTPGQGGAYEQYF TGTGCCAGCTCACCTACACCGGGACAGGGTGGGGCCTACGAGCAGTACTTC TRBV18 TRBD1 few TRBJ2-7
CASSLRSGYRSPLHF TGTGCCAGCAGCCTGCGTTCGGGATATCGTTCACCCCTCCACTTT TRBV5-6 . . TRBJ1-6
CATTGHGNTIYF TGTGCCACCACAGGGCATGGAAACACCATATATTTT TRBV10-3 . few TRBJ1-3
CASSWGPTGGSEQFF TGTGCCAGCAGCTGGGGGCCTACAGGAGGTTCTGAGCAGTTCTTC TRBV5-6 . . TRBJ2-1
CASSLDLGEAGVETQYF TGTGCCAGCAGCTTAGATTTAGGGGAAGCGGGTGTGGAGACCCAGTACTTC TRBV11-2 . . TRBJ2-5
CASSPRQGLQETQYF TGTGCCAGCTCACCAAGACAGGGACTCCAAGAGACCCAGTACTTC TRBV18 . . TRBJ2-5
CASSLVRDSPLHF TGTGCCAGCAGCTTAGTGAGGGATTCACCCCTCCACTTT TRBV7-2 . . TRBJ1-6
CAWSGRGMNTEAFF TGTGCCTGGAGTGGCAGAGGGATGAACACTGAAGCTTTCTTT TRBV30 . . TRBJ1-1
CASSRHNRGTSNQPQHF TGTGCCAGTAGTAGACACAACCGGGGTACTAGCAATCAGCCCCAGCATTTT TRBV19 . . TRBJ1-5
CASDSSSYEQYF TGTGCCAGCGACAGCTCCTCCTACGAGCAGTACTTC TRBV2 . few TRBJ2-7
CASSLDSLDYNEQFF TGTGCCAGCAGCTTAGATAGCCTCGACTACAATGAGCAGTTCTTC TRBV11-2 . few TRBJ2-1
CASSYSTGVYEQYF TGTGCCAGCAGTTACTCGACAGGCGTCTACGAGCAGTACTTC TRBV6-5 . . TRBJ2-7
CASSRTSGGYEQYF TGTGCCAGCAGCCGTACTAGCGGGGGGTACGAGCAGTACTTC TRBV27 TRBD2 once TRBJ2-7
CASSPRGGGNNEKLFF TGTGCCAGCAGCCCCCGAGGGGGAGGGAATAATGAAAAACTGTTTTTT TRBV5-6 . . TRBJ1-4
CASSLLRGETGELFF TGCGCCAGCAGCTTGCTCAGGGGGGAGACCGGGGAGCTGTTTTTT TRBV5-1 . . TRBJ2-2
CASSPGGAAEAFF TGTGCCAGCAGCCCAGGGGGCGCGGCTGAAGCTTTCTTT TRBV28 TRBD1 . TRBJ1-1
CAGELAGGGGEQFF TGTGCCGGCGAGCTAGCGGGGGGAGGTGGTGAGCAGTTCTTC TRBV25-1 TRBD2 once TRBJ2-1
CARSQEGITDTQYF TGTGCCAGGAGTCAGGAGGGGATCACAGATACGCAGTATTTT TRBV21-1 . . TRBJ2-3
CASSLSGGAFAGELFF TGTGCCAGCAGCCTCAGCGGGGGGGCTTTCGCCGGGGAGCTGTTTTTT TRBV11-2 TRBD2 . TRBJ2-2
CASSANTNRVGSPLHF TGTGCCAGCAGCGCCAACACCAACAGGGTGGGATCACCCCTCCACTTT TRBV13 . . TRBJ1-6
CSSSLSGQVYSPLHF TGTTCCAGCAGCTTATCTGGGCAAGTTTATTCACCCCTCCACTTT TRBV7-9 . once TRBJ1-6